Reported below is one T cell receptor (beta chain). As yet, its antigen is unknown. Data came from immunoSEQ multiplex PCR; TCRdb stores just in-frame clones and leaves some out. The data show about 58,000 clones, around 93% seen once. The data stem from a study of PD-1 blockade in classical Hodgkin lymphoma. CDR3 length: 17 amino acids. Trimming took off 4 bases at V and 0 bases at J, with 14 bases between the two ends. Germline V gene data show CDR1 as SGHRS and CDR2 as YFSETQ. Each patient's relapse followed autologous stem cell transplantation, and brentuximab vedotin exposure varied. Best overall response was complete response, partial response or progressive disease in these relapsed/refractory classical Hodgkin lymphoma patients. Notes on the study in general: Lower baseline TCR diversity marked trial partial responders and progressors. Newly diagnosed patients had baseline TCR diversity that was reportedly lower than that of healthy donors. Patients were excluded if nivolumab began under 1 year after ASCT (the autologous transplant).

This material consisted of peripheral blood mononuclear cells (PBMCs), taken before the second cycle of nivolumab. The chain joins TRBV5-1 to TRBJ1-6, with D perhaps matching TRBD1 (5 bases). This receptor was identified in a human donor with classical Hodgkin lymphoma. CDR3 nucleotide sequence: TGCGCCAGCAGCCTATACGACAGCAGCTCCTATAATTCACCCCTCCACTTT. It encodes CASSLYDSSSYNSPLHF.